These T cell receptor beta chains were read from a single sample in a study of CXCR3-negative and CXCR3-positive naive CD8 T cells. TCRdb reprocessed the 5' RACE reads and stores each CDR3 protein as one record, lacking DNA. Its table lists more than 80,000 distinct CDR3 sequences. Sequencing was performed on naive CXCR3+ CD8+ T cells from blood. These receptors were obtained from a human donor in good health. Some clones in this sample may be carry-over from other donors' samples. CDR3s include the opening cysteine and the closing phenylalanine or tryptophan. The order of the fields is V gene, J gene, CDR3 protein.

V: TRBV25-1
J: TRBJ1-2
CDR3: CASSEGQGLGGYTF

V: TRBV29-1
J: TRBJ2-3
CDR3: CSVEPSGGANTQYF

V: TRBV27
J: TRBJ2-1
CDR3: CASSSGDSLNEQFF

V: TRBV12-3/TRBV12-4
J: TRBJ2-1
CDR3: CASSLQGPNEQFF

V: TRBV28
J: TRBJ2-1
CDR3: CATRVAGTYNEQFF

V: TRBV28
J: TRBJ2-2
CDR3: CASSLTANTGELFF

V: TRBV6-5
J: TRBJ2-7
CDR3: CASSYAISYEQYF

V: TRBV29-1
J: TRBJ1-1
CDR3: CSVLGTRYTEAFF

V: TRBV10-3
J: TRBJ2-2
CDR3: CAIDLPTGELFF

V: TRBV10-3
J: TRBJ1-6
CDR3: CAIRDSNSPLHF

V: TRBV13
J: TRBJ2-1
CDR3: CASSFAPDAVYNEQFF

V: TRBV12-3/TRBV12-4
J: TRBJ2-3
CDR3: CASRGEDTQYF

V: TRBV19
J: TRBJ1-1
CDR3: CASSTHTGNTEAFF

V: TRBV10-3
J: TRBJ2-7
CDR3: CAISESGQVYEQYF

V: TRBV28
J: TRBJ2-7
CDR3: CASSHSLAYEQYF